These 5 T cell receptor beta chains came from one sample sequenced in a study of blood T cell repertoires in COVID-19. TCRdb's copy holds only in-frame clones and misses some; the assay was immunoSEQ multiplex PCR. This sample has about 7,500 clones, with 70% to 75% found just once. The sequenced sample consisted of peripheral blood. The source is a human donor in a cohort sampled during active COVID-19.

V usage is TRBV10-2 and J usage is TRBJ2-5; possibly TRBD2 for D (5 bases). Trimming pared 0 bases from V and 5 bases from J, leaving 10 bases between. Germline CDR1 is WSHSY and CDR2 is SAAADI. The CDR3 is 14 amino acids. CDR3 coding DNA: TGCGCCAGCAGTGAGTCGTTTTCGGGGGAGACCCAGTACTTC. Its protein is CASSESFSGETQYF.

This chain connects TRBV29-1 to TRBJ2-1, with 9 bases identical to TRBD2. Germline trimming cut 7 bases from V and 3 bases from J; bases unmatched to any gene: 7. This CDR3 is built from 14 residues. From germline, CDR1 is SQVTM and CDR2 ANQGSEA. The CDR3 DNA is TGCAGCGCCGGGATTAGCGGGAGCTACAATGAGCAGTTCTTC. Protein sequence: CSAGISGSYNEQFF.

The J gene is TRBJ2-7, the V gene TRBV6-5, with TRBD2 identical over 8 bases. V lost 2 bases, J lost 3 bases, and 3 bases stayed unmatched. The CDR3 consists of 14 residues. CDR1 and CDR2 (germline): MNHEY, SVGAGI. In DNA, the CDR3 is TGTGCCAGCAGTTACGGTAGCGGGAACTACGAGCAGTACTTC. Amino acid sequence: CASSYGSGNYEQYF.

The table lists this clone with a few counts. CDR3 residues: CASKGDTSSYNEQFF. DNA for the CDR3: TGTGCCAGCAAGGGAGACACGAGCTCCTACAATGAGCAGTTCTTC. The genes are TRBV28 and TRBJ2-1; weak D call: TRBD2 (5 bases). Germline V gives CDR1 MDHEN, CDR2 SYDVKM. Trimming left V 7 bases short and J 0 bases short, with 13 bases between. CDR3 length: 15 residues.

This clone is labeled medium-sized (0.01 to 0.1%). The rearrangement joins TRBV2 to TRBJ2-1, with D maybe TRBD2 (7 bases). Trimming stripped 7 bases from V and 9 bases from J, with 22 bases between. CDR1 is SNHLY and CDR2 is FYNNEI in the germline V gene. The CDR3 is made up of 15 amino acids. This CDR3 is CASTTRDIVAGEQFF. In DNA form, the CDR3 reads TGTGCCAGCACAACCCGGGACATTGTAGCGGGTGAGCAGTTCTTC. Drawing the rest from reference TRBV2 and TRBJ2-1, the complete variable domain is EPEVTQTPSHQVTQMGQEVILRCVPISNHLYFYWYRQILGQKVEFLVSFYNNEISEKSEIFDDQFSVERPDGSNFTLKIRSTKLEDSAMYFCASTTRDIVAGEQFFGPGTRLTVL.